The T cell receptor (beta chain) described here comes from a study of blood T cell repertoires in COVID-19. Study context: COVID-19 samples, acute and convalescent, were from the United States, Italy and Spain. Sources were T cells, B-cell-depleted T cells, or PBMCs; the material itself was cDNA or gDNA.

Per germline, CDR1 SGHKS and CDR2 YYEKEE (reference sequence). The CDR3 covers 16 residues. With 2 bases removed from V and 0 bases from J, the gap between germline ends came to 14 bases. The authors' processing: Nucleated cell number was recorded as an estimate derived from reference gene primer amplification. Here immunoSEQ multiplex PCR was the method, and the copy in TCRdb shows in-frame clones only, minus some. V and J calls and clone size come straight from that table; D and trimming were deduced from the DNA. This sample yields roughly 230,000 clones, of which around 80% are seen a single time; roughly 8.8% belongs to the top ten.

The rearrangement links TRBV5-5 to TRBJ1-1; TRBD1 is a possible D gene (6 bases). This receptor was taken from a man aged 40-55 years with active or convalescent COVID-19. Input material: peripheral blood. Written as DNA, the CDR3 is TGTGCCAGCAGCTTTGCAGGGGACCTCATGAACACTGAAGCTTTCTTT. It yields the protein CASSFAGDLMNTEAFF.